What follows are 13 T cell receptor beta chains derived from one specimen sequenced in a study of blood T cell repertoires in COVID-19. Assay: immunoSEQ multiplex PCR; the TCRdb copy retains only in-frame clones and omits some. The data hold about 280,000 clones, with 65% to 90% observed a single time. The specimen sequenced was peripheral blood. The receptors here all came from a man aged 50 or older with active or convalescent COVID-19.

The chain couples TRBV7-9 to TRBJ2-2; TRBD1 might be the D (6 bases). The length of the CDR3 is 13 residues. V gave up 7 bases and J gave up 1 base, with 7 bases separating them. Germline V gene lookup returns CDR1 SEHNR and CDR2 FQNEAQ (reference sequence). The CDR3, as DNA: TGTGCCAGCACACAGGGGAACACCGGGGAGCTGTTTTTT. This encodes CASTQGNTGELFF.

This clone was detected only once. The chain is built from TRBV18 and TRBJ2-1; 8 bases agree with TRBD2. The CDR3 is 15 residues long. Trimming at V came to 0 bases and at J to 6 bases, leaving 4 bases not matched to a gene. Germline V lookup: CDR1 KGHSH, CDR2 LQKENI. CDR3 region: CASSPPNSGINEQFF. CDR3 coding DNA: TGTGCCAGCTCACCACCGAATAGCGGGATCAATGAGCAGTTCTTC.

The chain is built from TRBV5-7 and TRBJ2-7; D is unresolved. TRBV5-7 is recorded as an ORF, its role being uncertain. This CDR3 is built from 15 residues. V was shortened by 6 bases and J by 3 bases, with 19 bases between the two germline ends. CDR3 sequence reads: CASTAPGRRNYEQYF. DNA of the CDR3: TGTGCCAGCACCGCTCCGGGTCGGAGAAACTACGAGCAGTACTTC.

The chain employs TRBV3-1 (or the pseudogene TRBV3-2) and TRBJ2-2; 7 nucleotides align to TRBD2. The CDR3 spans 16 residues. After removal of 0 bases from V and 5 bases from J, the junction contained 6 bases not matched to a gene. The germline V gene has CDR1 LGHDT and CDR2 YNNKEL (reference sequence). CDR3: CASSQDERGGTGELFF. The CDR3 DNA reads as TGTGCCAGCAGCCAAGATGAGCGGGGAGGAACCGGGGAGCTGTTTTTT.

The rearrangement links TRBV6-5 to TRBJ1-1, with 7 nucleotides matching TRBD1. Germline V lookup: CDR1 MNHEY, CDR2 SVGAGI. Trimming took 5 bases from V and 4 from J; bases not matched to a gene: 7. The CDR3 totals 14 residues. The CDR3 DNA reads TGTGCCAGCAGTACCCACAGGGGAGTCACTGAAGCTTTCTTT. Amino acid sequence: CASSTHRGVTEAFF.

This clone has only one observation. The chain couples TRBV24-1 to TRBJ2-7; D not certain. This CDR3 spans 13 amino acids. V lost 3 bases to trimming and J lost 6 bases, with 11 bases between them. CDR1 is KGHDR and CDR2 is SFDVKD in the germline V gene. For the CDR3, the DNA is TGTGCCACCAGTGATGGGCCCCGGTCCGAGCAGTACTTC. Translating it yields CATSDGPRSEQYF.

The V and J genes are TRBV29-1 and TRBJ1-3, with D unclear. Germline CDR1 SQVTM, CDR2 ANQGSEA. The V end lost 4 bases, the J end lost 0 bases, and 10 bases lay between the germline ends. This CDR3 contains 14 residues. CDR3 residues: CSVARRSSGNTIYF. The CDR3 DNA reads TGCAGCGTTGCCAGGCGCTCCTCTGGAAACACCATATATTTT.

The CDR3 is CAWSPQRPGANVLTF. For the CDR3, the DNA is TGTGCCTGGAGTCCCCAGCGGCCTGGGGCCAACGTCCTGACTTTC. The chain combines TRBV30 with TRBJ2-6, with a possible D match to TRBD2 (5 bases). Germline-derived CDR1 and CDR2 are GTSNPN and SVGIG (reference sequence). This CDR3 comprises 15 residues. Deletions cut 2 bases from V and 2 bases from J, with 10 bases between.

CDR3 bases: TGTGCCAGCAGTTTGAGGAGGGAGCCCATCTACGAGCAGTACTTC. It yields the protein CASSLRREPIYEQYF. The V call is TRBV27, the J call TRBJ2-7; D might be TRBD2 (6 bases). The CDR3 covers 15 residues. The V gene's germline CDR1 is MNHEY and CDR2 SMNVEV (reference sequence). Trimming removed 3 bases from V and 3 bases from J, with 15 bases in between.

The chain carries TRBV6-1 and TRBJ1-3; D possibly corresponds to TRBD1 (6 bases). CDR1 is MNHNS, CDR2 SASEGT, per germline. Between the trimmed V and J ends, which lost 2 bases and 7 bases, there was a span of 15 bases. There are 15 residues in the CDR3. The CDR3 loop is CASSEQGGRSNTIYF. The CDR3 nucleotides read TGTGCCAGCAGTGAACAAGGGGGAAGAAGCAACACCATATATTTT.

J is TRBJ2-1 and V is TRBV5-6; 10 positions agree with TRBD2. This CDR3 is 15 amino acids long. Trimming removed 2 bases from V and 7 bases from J; junction bases left unmatched: 6. CDR1 SGHDT and CDR2 YYEEEE come from the germline V gene. CDR3 in amino acids: CASSFSSGGWNEQFF. The CDR3 DNA sequence: TGTGCCAGCAGCTTCTCTAGCGGGGGTTGGAATGAGCAGTTCTTC.

The chain couples TRBV27 to TRBJ1-6; TRBD1 is a possible D gene (5 bases). Germline assignment: CDR1 MNHEY and CDR2 SMNVEV (reference sequence). Trimming pared 8 bases from V and 6 bases from J, leaving 14 bases between. The CDR3 is 14 residues long. Here the CDR3 reads CASGRQGLNSPLHF. The CDR3 DNA follows: TGTGCCAGCGGCCGGCAGGGTCTTAATTCACCCCTCCACTTT.

This clone was seen only a few times. The V and J genes are TRBV5-1 and TRBJ2-7; 10 bases are shared with TRBD1. The CDR3 sequence is 14 residues long. J gave up 2 bases and V 4 bases, and 3 bases lay outside the gene matches. Germline CDR1 SGHRS, CDR2 YFSETQ. CDR3 sequence reads: CASSVGQGAYEQYF. In DNA form, the CDR3 reads TGCGCCAGCAGCGTAGGACAGGGGGCCTACGAGCAGTACTTC.